Described below is a single T cell receptor (beta chain) sequence and its context. Its specificity is not known. At one of its ends the junction is not consistent with the germline gene, which may arise from a read error. This sample also contains other DNA sequences that code for the same CDR3. Primers included in the PCR were 60 Vbeta and 13 Jbeta primers. The method was immunoSEQ multiplex PCR; TCRdb's version includes in-frame clones alone and lacks a portion of them. The repertoire includes about 150,000 clones, roughly 72% of them detected once, and 2.1% sits in the top ten. The sample belongs to a study of cytomegalovirus exposure and HLA in healthy donors. The length of the CDR3 is 16 residues. Germline V lookup: CDR1 MGHRA, CDR2 YSYEKL. Findings and limits, study-wide: High specificity and sensitivity for cytomegalovirus status were reported for the classifier.

The sample comprised PBMCs. The TCR comes from a man aged 35 to 55 in good health and CMV-seronegative. The gene calls are TRBV4-1 and TRBJ1-1, with unresolved D. CDR3 bases: TGCGCCAGCAGCCAAGCGGAGTCCGGATTGAACACTGAGGCTTTCTTT. Amino acid sequence: CASSQAESGLNTEAFF.